This T cell receptor (beta chain) was recorded in a study of shared clonotypes between healthy human individuals. Overall study context: Three plates were used per donor for CD4 naive, three for CD4 memory, two for CD8 naive and one for CD8 memory.

Germline CDR1 SGHTA, CDR2 FQGNSA. This CDR3 is 17 amino acids long. Trimming removed 2 bases from V and 6 bases from J, with 20 bases in between. With respect to this clone: Its antigen remains unknown.

The study, taken as a whole, reports: Despite large depth, rarefaction showed incomplete sorted-subset sequencing. The study found approximately 5% of naive CD4 clonotypes shared across a handful of donors.

Assay: immunoSEQ multiplex PCR; the TCRdb copy retains only in-frame clones and omits some. Seen here are millions of clones, approximately 95% observed once, and the top ten hold 0.35% to 0.45%. A CD45RA-negative memory subset and a CD45RA+ naive subset were separated from the CD4+ cells. The sequence was obtained from a man younger than 35 in good health. Some clones in this sample may be carry-over from other donors' samples. The V and J genes are TRBV7-2 and TRBJ1-3; D perhaps matches TRBD1 (6 bases). The specimen was naive CD4+ T cells from PBMCs. The subset was: CD45RA+ positively selected. The CDR3 DNA sequence: TGTGCCAGCAGCTTAAGCCCATCCTACAGGGAGGAAAACACCATATATTTT. Translated: CASSLSPSYREENTIYF.